This TCR beta chain is drawn from a study of blood T cell repertoires in COVID-19. Authors' methods: By means of reference gene primer amplification, nucleated cell counts were estimated. Measured with immunoSEQ multiplex PCR; TCRdb has only the in-frame clones, and not every one. The V and J calls and clone size come from that table; D and trimming were worked out from the DNA. The profile shows under 250,000 clones, approximately 85% of them singletons. The J segment lost 5 bases and the V segment lost 2 bases, leaving 4 bases of the junction unmatched. Germline V gives CDR1 MNHEY, CDR2 SVGAGI. This CDR3 comprises 15 residues.

The genes are TRBV6-5 and TRBJ2-1, with TRBD2 matching over 9 bases. This sequence was found in a woman aged 45-65 years with acute COVID-19. Sequenced material: PBMCs or T cells enriched from blood (not recorded which). CDR3 loop: CASSYSSGGHNEQFF. As DNA, the CDR3 is TGTGCCAGCAGTTACAGCAGCGGGGGGCACAATGAGCAGTTCTTC.